This record covers a single T cell receptor beta chain. Antigen: not known. Second-dose groups at about 4 or about 12 weeks were pooled. Clones were sequenced by immunoSEQ multiplex PCR, and TCRdb holds only the in-frame ones, with some missing. Of some 170,000 clones listed, 88% are singletons. The source of the sample is a study of T cell responses to AZD1222 COVID-19 vaccine. Whole-study findings and limits: Only after the peak T cell response were repertoires sampled.

V was shortened by 5 bases and J by 10 bases, with 8 bases between the two germline ends. The CDR3 length is 11 residues. The germline V gene has CDR1 LGHDT and CDR2 YNNKEL (reference sequence). The material sequenced was peripheral blood, taken 28 days after the second AZD1222 dose. The chain is built from TRBV3-1 (or the pseudogene TRBV3-2) and TRBJ2-2; D unclear. The receptor's source is an adult who received the AZD1222 COVID-19 vaccine. CDR3 in amino acids: CASSTVAELFF. CDR3 DNA sequence: TGTGCCAGCAGCACTGTCGCGGAGCTGTTTTTT.